Sequencing of this TCR beta chain was carried out in a study of T cell responses to AZD1222 COVID-19 vaccine. Study-wide results and caveats: Nearly half of the spike-specific TCRs reportedly recognize variant regions that carry no mutations. Vaccine-associated CD4 TCRs spanned spike, dominant at 160-218 and 743-854.

Regarding this clone: As yet, its antigen is unknown.

Looked up from germline, CDR1 is SEHNR and CDR2 is FQNEAQ (reference sequence). This CDR3 is built from 12 residues. With 5 bases removed from V and 8 bases from J, the gap between germline ends came to 12 bases. Sequencing was performed with immunoSEQ multiplex PCR; in TCRdb, only in-frame clones are kept and a portion is missing. The sample has under 200,000 clones, more than 80% seen once. The rearrangement links TRBV7-9 to TRBJ1-1, with D maybe TRBD1 (5 bases). The TCR sequence derives from an adult in good health. The sequences come from peripheral blood, collected on day 0 of AZD1222 vaccination. The DNA for the CDR3 is TGTGCCAGCAGCCGTGAGGGGCGCGAAGCTTTCTTT. Its translation is CASSREGREAFF.